This is a list of T cell receptor beta chains from one sample in a study of cytomegalovirus exposure and HLA in healthy donors. Only in-frame clones appear in the TCRdb table, and some are missing; sequencing was by immunoSEQ multiplex PCR. The listing contains about 34,000 clones. Sequencing was done on a sample of PBMCs. All receptors derive from a woman between 40 and 55 years old in good health and CMV-seropositive. Both conserved end residues are part of each CDR3. A D gene is named only where the DNA matches it firmly.

d_call j_call v_call cdr3_nt cdr3_aa
- TRBJ2-2 TRBV27 TGTGCCAGCAGTTTAACGCCCATCAGGGGTGGGCCCGGGGAGCTGTTTTTT CASSLTPIRGGPGELFF
TRBD1 TRBJ2-5 TRBV5-1 TGCGCCAGCAGCCCCGGACAGGGTGGGGAGACCCAGTACTTC CASSPGQGGETQYF
- TRBJ2-7 TRBV4-1 TGCGCCAGCAGCCAAGTTCCGGTCTCCTCCCCCTACGAGCAGTACTTC CASSQVPVSSPYEQYF
- TRBJ2-7 TRBV28 TGTGCCAGCAGTTTATTACAGGTTCACTACGAGCAGTACTTC CASSLLQVHYEQYF
TRBD1 TRBJ1-2 TRBV7-8 TGTGCCAGCAGCTTAGTGAGGACAGGGCTCTATGGCTACACCTTC CASSLVRTGLYGYTF
- TRBJ2-7 TRBV6-5 TGTGCCAGCAGTTACAGGCGGTCCTACGAGCAGTACTTC CASSYRRSYEQYF
- TRBJ1-3 TRBV13 TGTGCCAGCAGCCTCCGGGACTCGGGTTTTTTGTCTGGAAACACCATATATTTT CASSLRDSGFLSGNTIYF
- TRBJ1-1 TRBV30 TGTGCCTGGAGGGTCGGTGACACTGAAGCTTTCTTT CAWRVGDTEAFF
TRBD2 TRBJ2-3 TRBV6-1 TGTGCCAGCAGTGAGGTGGTAGCGGGCAACACAGATACGCAGTATTTT CASSEVVAGNTDTQYF
- TRBJ1-1 TRBV6-5 TGTGCCAGCAGTCTCCAAAGGGGGACTGAAGCTTTCTTT CASSLQRGTEAFF